The 13 T cell receptor beta chains given below trace back to one sample, sequenced in a study of T cells in Graves' hyperthyroidism and ophthalmopathy (dated by TCRdb to the late 2010s). The library was generated by multiplex PCR. Sequenced using an Illumina HiSeq 2000. Amplification of TCR beta CDR3 regions was carried out from RNA transcripts. A first-round RT-PCR of the TCR CDR3 used the HTBI primer set with the Qiagen OneStep RT-PCR kit. The raw public reads went through TCRdb reprocessing: fastp at Q25, MiXCR clone calling, in-frame beta chains kept. Rows matching on CDR3 protein sequence are summarized as one entry with the most common DNA and genes. Within this sample are under 300,000 distinct CDR3 sequences, with about an eighth of them counted one time only. Together, the top ten hold 7.9% of the sample. Specimen: blood. The receptors derive from a woman aged 40-49 years with Graves' hyperthyroidism.

In its sample, this clonotype was seen many times. The chain has TRBV20-1 and TRBJ1-2; D call uncertain. The germline V gene encodes CDR1 DFQATT and CDR2 SNEGSKA (reference sequence). Trimming shortened V by 0 bases and J by 2 bases, and 7 bases separated the two germline ends. The CDR3 spans 13 residues. CDR3 sequence: CSARDPGNYGYTF. CDR3 nucleotides: TGCAGTGCTAGAGACCCGGGGAACTATGGCTACACCTTC.

The J gene is TRBJ1-1, the V gene TRBV29-1; the D is unclear. In germline, CDR1 is SQVTM, CDR2 ANQGSEA. Trimming removed 0 bases from V and 0 bases from J, with 11 bases in between. The CDR3 totals 15 residues. The CDR3 DNA reads as TGCAGCGTTGAAGAGGTGGGCAGGATGAACACTGAAGCTTTCTTT. It is translated as CSVEEVGRMNTEAFF.

This clonotype was found many times. In DNA form, the CDR3 reads TGTGCCAGTAGTAACCAGCAGAGCTCCTACGAGCAGTACTTC. Amino acid sequence: CASSNQQSSYEQYF. The chain is built from TRBV19 and TRBJ2-7; D remains ambiguous. The length of the CDR3 is 14 residues. V was cut by 4 bases and J by 0 bases, with 10 bases left in between. The germline V gene encodes CDR1 LNHDA and CDR2 SQIVND (reference sequence).

This clonotype was seen at least ten times. The V call is TRBV12-5, the J call TRBJ2-1; D remains unclear. Germline V lookup: CDR1 LGHNT, CDR2 FRNRAP. The length of the CDR3 is 12 residues. Deletions cut 7 bases from V and 10 bases from J, with 14 bases between. The CDR3 DNA reads as TGTGCTAGTGCCCTCGATCATGGGGAGCAGTTCTTC. Translated: CASALDHGEQFF.

The table lists this clonotype with many counts. J is TRBJ2-5 and V is TRBV7-8; no reliable D call. Trimming cost V 7 bases and J 4 bases, with 16 bases left between them. The CDR3 consists of 14 residues. Germline CDR1 SGHVS, CDR2 FQNEAQ. For the CDR3, the DNA is TGTGCCAGCATCTTTAAAGCCGGGTTAGAGACCCAGTACTTC. Translated, it gives CASIFKAGLETQYF.

The chain recombines TRBV18 with TRBJ2-1, with TRBD2 matching over 7 bases. The CDR3 is 16 residues long. The V segment lost 4 bases and the J segment 4 bases; nucleotides outside the gene matches: 10. Germline V gene lookup returns CDR1 KGHSH and CDR2 LQKENI. For the CDR3, the DNA is TGTGCCAGCTCACGAACCCTAGCGGCACTTTACAATGAGCAGTTCTTC. Translation: CASSRTLAALYNEQFF.

About this clonotype: This may come from a read error, since a much larger clone is one base off. CDR3 residues: CSAPGLGNNEQFF. The CDR3 bases are TGCAGTGCGCCCGGACTGGGAAACAATGAGCAGTTCTTC. This chain connects TRBV20-1 to TRBJ2-1; TRBD2 might be the D (5 bases). This CDR3 contains 13 residues. The V gene lost 6 bases and the J gene lost 5 bases, with 14 bases spanning the gap. The germline CDR1 and CDR2 sequences are DFQATT and SNEGSKA (reference sequence).

This clonotype was counted many times. The chain carries TRBV6-1 and TRBJ1-6, with TRBD1 identical over 8 bases. The V gene end was trimmed by 7 bases and the J gene end by 9 bases; junction bases not matched to a gene: 5. This CDR3 has 13 amino acids. Germline V gene data show CDR1 as MNHNS and CDR2 as SASEGT. In DNA, the CDR3 is TGTGCCAGCAAGACAGGGGATGGTTCACCCCTCCACTTT. Amino acids: CASKTGDGSPLHF.

This clonotype was counted at least ten times. J is TRBJ2-3 and V is TRBV20-1; perhaps TRBD1 as D (7 bases). The CDR3 spans 16 residues. Germline V gene lookup returns CDR1 DFQATT and CDR2 SNEGSKA (reference sequence). The CDR3 region has the DNA TGCAGCGCCAGGGGGGCGGGAACTCCACGAACAGATACGCAGTATTTT. It translates to CSARGAGTPRTDTQYF.

The table lists this clonotype with many counts. V and J are TRBV29-1 and TRBJ1-1, with 7 bases fitting TRBD1. Trimming cost V 5 bases and J 0 bases; bases outside gene matches: 3. Germline V gene sequence: CDR1 SQVTM, CDR2 ANQGSEA. The CDR3 has 13 amino acids. CDR3 amino acids: CSVSTGLNTEAFF. In DNA form, the CDR3 reads TGCAGCGTTTCGACAGGGCTGAACACTGAAGCTTTCTTT.

This clonotype was detected many times. The chain couples TRBV28 to TRBJ1-1; no reliable D call. Germline V gives CDR1 MDHEN, CDR2 SYDVKM. The length of the CDR3 is 14 residues. Trimming left V 6 bases short and J 0 bases short, with 11 bases between. The CDR3 loop reads CASSEQPMNTEAFF. Here the CDR3 DNA reads TGTGCCAGCAGCGAACAGCCGATGAACACTGAAGCTTTCTTT. The full variable domain, completed using reference TRBV28 and TRBJ1-1, is DVKVTQSSRYLVKRTGEKVFLECVQDMDHENMFWYRQDPGLGLRLIYFSYDVKMKEKGDIPEGYSVSREKKERFSLILESASTNQTSMYLCASSEQPMNTEAFFGQGTRLTVV.

This clonotype was recorded many times. The V and J genes are TRBV5-1 and TRBJ2-1; the D gene is possibly TRBD2 (6 bases). V was pared by 0 bases and J by 7 bases, with 8 bases between. The CDR3 is 13 amino acids. CDR1 and CDR2 (germline): SGHRS, YFSETQ. CDR3 coding DNA: TGCGCCAGCAGCTTGGACGGGAGAAATGAGCAGTTCTTC. It codes for CASSLDGRNEQFF. The full variable domain, in which reference TRBV5-1 and TRBJ2-1 provide the parts outside the CDR3, is KAGVTQTPRYLIKTRGQQVTLSCSPISGHRSVSWYQQTPGQGLQFLFEYFSETQRNKGNFPGRFSGRQFSNSRSEMNVSTLELGDSALYLCASSLDGRNEQFFGPGTRLTVL.

V gene TRBV18 combines with J gene TRBJ2-3; D is unresolved. Germline assignment: CDR1 KGHSH and CDR2 LQKENI. The CDR3 sequence is 15 residues long. Trimming took 1 base from V and 3 from J, leaving 11 bases between them. The CDR3 loop reads CASSPLYSPTDTQYF. The CDR3 nucleotides read TGTGCCAGCTCACCACTTTACAGTCCAACAGATACGCAGTATTTT. The complete variable domain, with remaining parts taken from reference TRBV18 and TRBJ2-3, reads NAGVMQNPRHLVRRRGQEARLRCSPMKGHSHVYWYRQLPEEGLKFMVYLQKENIIDESGMPKERFSAEFPKEGPSILRIQQVVRGDSAAYFCASSPLYSPTDTQYFGPGTRLTVL.